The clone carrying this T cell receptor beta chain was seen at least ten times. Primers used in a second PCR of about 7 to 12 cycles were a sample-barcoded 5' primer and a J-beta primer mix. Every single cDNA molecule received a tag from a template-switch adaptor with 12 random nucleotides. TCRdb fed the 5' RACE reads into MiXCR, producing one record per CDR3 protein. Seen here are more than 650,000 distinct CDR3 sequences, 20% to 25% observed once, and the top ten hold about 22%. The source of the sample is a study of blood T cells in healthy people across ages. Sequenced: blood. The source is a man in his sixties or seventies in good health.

The DNA of the CDR3 is TGCAGCGTTCTAGCGGGAATGGCAGATACGCAGTATTTT. This sequence encodes CSVLAGMADTQYF. The V gene is TRBV29-1, the J gene TRBJ2-3; 9 nucleotides agree with TRBD2. The junction had 4 bases not matched to a gene; V was cut back by 5 bases and J by 4 bases. Germline V gene lookup returns CDR1 SQVTM and CDR2 ANQGSEA. CDR3 length equals 13 residues.